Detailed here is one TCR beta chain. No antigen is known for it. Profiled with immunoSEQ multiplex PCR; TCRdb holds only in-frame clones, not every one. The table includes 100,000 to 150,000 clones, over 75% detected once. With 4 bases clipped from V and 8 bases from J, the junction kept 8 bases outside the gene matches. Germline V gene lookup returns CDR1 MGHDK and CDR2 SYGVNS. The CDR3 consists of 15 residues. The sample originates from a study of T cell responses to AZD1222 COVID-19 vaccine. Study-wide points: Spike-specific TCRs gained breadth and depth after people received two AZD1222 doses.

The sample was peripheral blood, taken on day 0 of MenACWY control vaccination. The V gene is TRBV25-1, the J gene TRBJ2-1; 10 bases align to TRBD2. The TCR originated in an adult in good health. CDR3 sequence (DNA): TGTGCCAGCAGTGCTAGCGGGAGTCTTGTAGATGAGCAGTTCTTC. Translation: CASSASGSLVDEQFF.